The source of this TCR beta chain is a study of CD8+ T cells in alopecia areata. cDNA prepared by RNA extraction and subsequent reverse transcription served as the template for sequencing. The repertoire was sequenced with immunoSEQ multiplex PCR; TCRdb's copy has only in-frame clones and lacks some. The sample carries 150,000 or so clones, approximately 70% recorded once. Germline V gives CDR1 SEHNR, CDR2 FQNEAQ (reference sequence). V shed 5 bases, J shed 3 bases, and the junction held 7 bases outside the gene matches. The CDR3 is made up of 15 amino acids. The starting material was CD8+ T cells sorted from blood, obtained at week 0. The chain has TRBV7-9 and TRBJ1-5, with TRBD1 identical over 7 bases. This sequence was found in a human donor with alopecia areata. The CDR3 nucleotides read TGTGCCAGCAGCGACGAGACAGGGTTCAATCAGCCCCAGCATTTT. Amino acid sequence: CASSDETGFNQPQHF.